The 20 T cell receptor beta chains below come from one sample, sequenced in a study of PD-1 blockade in mismatch repair-deficient tumors. Generated by immunoSEQ multiplex PCR, the TCRdb table keeps only in-frame clones and is missing some. In the table there are about 34,000 clones, over 80% of which are singletons. Material: PBMCs, obtained 6 to 7 weeks after starting pembrolizumab. These receptors all come from an adult with mismatch repair-deficient cancer.

This sequence joins TRBV30 and TRBJ1-2, with D tentatively TRBD1 (5 bases). The germline V and J ends were trimmed by 4 bases and 7 bases, with 10 bases remaining between them. There are 11 residues in the CDR3. Looked up from germline, CDR1 is GTSNPN and CDR2 is SVGIG (reference sequence). The CDR3: CAWTAGVGYTF. The CDR3 coding sequence is TGTGCCTGGACGGCGGGGGTTGGCTACACCTTC.

This sequence joins TRBV6-5 and TRBJ1-2; 8 positions match TRBD1. CDR1 and CDR2 (germline): MNHEY, SVGAGI. The length of the CDR3 is 14 residues. J was trimmed by 2 bases and V by 5 bases; bases with no gene match: 4. CDR3 bases: TGTGCCAGCAGTCCGGACAGGGTAAACTATGGCTACACCTTC. It specifies CASSPDRVNYGYTF.

This sequence joins TRBV6-1 and TRBJ1-4; D is perhaps TRBD1 (5 bases). The germline V gene encodes CDR1 MNHNS and CDR2 SASEGT. CDR3 length equals 14 residues. The V end lost 7 bases, the J end lost 8 bases, and 17 bases lay between the germline ends. The CDR3 region is CASNRGQALEKLFF. Here the CDR3 DNA reads TGTGCCAGCAATAGGGGTCAGGCCCTAGAAAAACTGTTTTTT.

The chain combines TRBV5-6 with TRBJ2-3, with D possibly TRBD1 on 6 matching bases. Trimming took 4 bases from V and 0 from J, leaving 18 bases between them. The CDR3 spans 17 residues. Germline lookup yields CDR1 SGHDT and CDR2 YYEEEE. The CDR3 loop is CASSPVWTVISTDTQYF. The CDR3, as DNA: TGTGCCAGCAGCCCGGTCTGGACAGTAATTAGCACAGATACGCAGTATTTT.

This chain's CDR3 is CASSASYTGELFF. The CDR3 region has the DNA TGTGCCAGCAGCGCGAGCTACACCGGGGAGCTGTTTTTT. The chain carries TRBV2 and TRBJ2-2, with D unclear. The CDR3 is 13 residues long. From germline, CDR1 is SNHLY and CDR2 FYNNEI. The germline V and J ends were trimmed by 6 bases and 3 bases, with 8 bases remaining between them.

The chain has TRBV7-9 and TRBJ2-7; TRBD2 matches 9 bases. CDR1 is SEHNR and CDR2 is FQNEAQ in the germline V gene (reference sequence). With V trimmed by 6 bases and J by 4 bases, 10 bases remained unmatched. This CDR3 is 15 amino acids long. The CDR3 region is CASSLGETSGYEQYF. DNA of the CDR3: TGTGCCAGCAGTTTGGGGGAGACTAGCGGTTACGAGCAGTACTTC.

J is TRBJ2-2 and V is TRBV13; D is undetermined. Germline V lookup: CDR1 PRHDT, CDR2 FYEKMQ (reference sequence). The CDR3 is 13 amino acids. V was trimmed by 3 bases and J by 7 bases, leaving 9 bases between them. CDR3 nucleotides: TGTGCCAGCAGCTTGCGGCGGTTCGGGGAGCTGTTTTTT. This translates into CASSLRRFGELFF.

The V gene is TRBV7-6, the J gene TRBJ2-1; no clear D. The CDR3 is 14 amino acids. CDR1 is SGHVS and CDR2 is FNYEAQ in the germline V gene. V lost 7 bases, J lost 6 bases, and 16 bases lay in between. The CDR3 sequence: CASTLITSVNEQFF. Here the CDR3 DNA reads TGTGCCAGCACCCTGATCACGAGCGTCAATGAGCAGTTCTTC.

The chain employs TRBV7-9 and TRBJ1-5; TRBD1 might be the D (5 bases). The CDR3 spans 13 residues. Trimming cost V 2 bases and J 5 bases, with 7 bases left between them. Germline assignment: CDR1 SEHNR and CDR2 FQNEAQ (reference sequence). CDR3 bases: TGTGCCAGCAGCTTACAGGGTGATCAGCCCCAGCATTTT. Encoded protein: CASSLQGDQPQHF.

CDR3 in DNA: TGCGCCAGCAGCCTCGGTCCAGGATCGGGGGGGACAGATACGCAGTATTTT. Translating it yields CASSLGPGSGGTDTQYF. The chain links TRBV5-1 to TRBJ2-3; 8 bases agree with TRBD2. V dropped 4 bases and J dropped 3; count of bases not matched to a gene: 13. The CDR3 consists of 17 residues. CDR1 and CDR2 (germline): SGHRS, YFSETQ.

This chain connects TRBV19 to TRBJ1-4; D ambiguous. This CDR3 is 12 amino acids long. Between the trimmed V and J ends, which lost 5 bases and 6 bases, there was a span of 7 bases. Germline-derived CDR1 and CDR2 are LNHDA and SQIVND (reference sequence). The CDR3 bases are TGTGCCAGTAGTGGGAGGGATGAAAAACTGTTTTTT. This sequence encodes CASSGRDEKLFF. The variable domain in full, completed from reference TRBV19 and TRBJ1-4, reads DGGITQSPKYLFRKEGQNVTLSCEQNLNHDAMYWYRQDPGQGLRLIYYSQIVNDFQKGDIAEGYSVSREKKESFPLTVTSAQKNPTAFYLCASSGRDEKLFFGSGTQLSVL.

This clone was counted between two and nine times. The genes are TRBV5-1 and TRBJ2-7; possibly TRBD1 for D (6 bases). The CDR3 consists of 15 residues. CDR1 and CDR2 from the germline V gene are SGHRS and YFSETQ. V dropped 0 bases and J dropped 2 bases, with 12 bases sitting between them. This CDR3 is CASSLAPGQAYEQYF. CDR3 nucleotides: TGCGCCAGCAGCTTGGCCCCGGGACAAGCCTACGAGCAGTACTTC.

The CDR3: CASSSSNSYEQYF. CDR3 bases: TGTGCCAGCAGTTCTTCTAATTCCTACGAGCAGTACTTC. This rearrangement joins TRBV28 to TRBJ2-7; D call uncertain. Deletions cut 4 bases from V and 1 base from J, with 8 bases between. The CDR3 length is 13 residues. The V gene's germline CDR1 is MDHEN and CDR2 SYDVKM.

The rearrangement uses TRBV7-8 and TRBJ1-1; weak D call: TRBD1 (5 bases). CDR1 and CDR2 (germline): SGHVS, FQNEAQ. The V end was cut by 2 bases, the J end by 5 bases, with 9 bases between. The CDR3 length is 13 residues. The CDR3 DNA reads as TGTGCCAGCAGCTTAACGGGGGTAACTGAAGCTTTCTTT. This translates into CASSLTGVTEAFF.

The chain combines TRBV28 with TRBJ1-2; D gene unclear. Germline values: CDR1 MDHEN, CDR2 SYDVKM. The CDR3 is 13 residues long. The V and J ends lost 8 bases and 3 bases respectively, with 13 bases between them. The CDR3 coding sequence is TGTGCCAGCGGGGAGGCTCACTACTATGGCTACACCTTC. Its translation is CASGEAHYYGYTF.

The rearrangement links TRBV10-3 to TRBJ2-7; 7 bases agree with TRBD2. V dropped 6 bases and J dropped 4; count of bases not matched to a gene: 9. CDR1 is ENHRY and CDR2 is SYGVKD in the germline V gene. The length of the CDR3 is 14 residues. CDR3 loop: CAISPAGSSYEQYF. As DNA, the CDR3 is TGTGCCATCAGCCCAGCGGGGTCCTCTTACGAGCAGTACTTC.

This CDR3 is CASSQDRGEQFF. CDR3 nucleotide sequence: TGTGCCAGCAGCCAAGACAGGGGTGAGCAGTTCTTC. The rearrangement uses TRBV13 and TRBJ2-1; 8 bases match TRBD1. The junction had 3 bases not matched to a gene; V was cut back by 5 bases and J by 9 bases. This CDR3 comprises 12 residues. Germline values: CDR1 PRHDT, CDR2 FYEKMQ (reference sequence). Full variable domain (outside the CDR3, taken from reference TRBV13 and TRBJ2-1): AAGVIQSPRHLIKEKRETATLKCYPIPRHDTVYWYQQGPGQDPQFLISFYEKMQSDKGSIPDRFSAQQFSDYHSELNMSSLELGDSALYFCASSQDRGEQFFGPGTRLTVL.

This chain joins TRBV28 and TRBJ2-3, with 9 bases lining up with TRBD1. J lost 3 bases, V lost 3 bases, and 4 bases had no gene match. The CDR3 has 15 residues. Germline V CDR1 and CDR2: MDHEN, SYDVKM. The CDR3, as DNA: TGTGCCAGCAGTTTTCCCGGGACAGGGACAGATACGCAGTATTTT. Encoded protein: CASSFPGTGTDTQYF.

The chain combines TRBV6-6 with TRBJ2-1; TRBD1 matches 9 bases. Looked up from germline, CDR1 is MNHNY and CDR2 is SVGAGI (reference sequence). J gave up 3 bases and V 5 bases, and 5 bases lay outside the gene matches. This CDR3 region has 15 residues. CDR3 DNA sequence: TGTGCCAGCAGTATACAGGGGGCCTACTACAATGAGCAGTTCTTC. Translation gives CASSIQGAYYNEQFF.

The CDR3 nucleotides are TGTGCCAGCAGCCGTAGAGGACGAGCGGGAGTAGATCCCGGGGAGCTGTTTTTT. Translation gives CASSRRGRAGVDPGELFF. The chain carries TRBV4-2 and TRBJ2-2; 8 nucleotides match TRBD2. The CDR3 loop spans 18 amino acids. Germline assignment: CDR1 LGHNA and CDR2 YNFKEQ. The trim removed 4 bases at V and 6 bases at J, leaving 16 bases unmatched.